The rows below give T cell receptor beta chains drawn from one sample of a study of cytomegalovirus exposure and HLA in healthy donors. Profiling relied on immunoSEQ multiplex PCR, and the TCRdb table lists in-frame clones only, not all of them. The repertoire holds over 130,000 clones, with 60% to 85% as singletons. The sequencing sample was made of PBMCs. The receptors shown here come from a man aged 35-49 years in good health and CMV-seronegative. Each CDR3 is given with its conserved first and last residue. The D gene is left open where the match is weak. Clone size is not always given. Where it is, it says once, few, many or a class for expanded clones.

. | TRBJ2-7 | . | TRBV6-5 | CASSQRGLDEQYF | TGTGCCAGCAGTCAGAGGGGGTTGGACGAGCAGTACTTC
. | TRBJ1-4 | . | TRBV10-1 | CASSETGVREKLFF | TGCGCCAGCAGTGAGACGGGGGTTCGTGAAAAACTGTTTTTT
. | TRBJ1-1 | . | TRBV4-3 | CASSPNSPNTEAFF | TGCGCCAGCAGCCCTAATTCCCCGAACACTGAAGCTTTCTTT
TRBD2 | TRBJ2-3 | . | TRBV7-3 | CASSSGTSGGPNTDTQYF | TGTGCCAGCAGCTCTGGGACTAGCGGGGGCCCCAACACAGATACGCAGTATTTT
TRBD2 | TRBJ2-2 | . | TRBV10-1 | CASSVTSGRGTGELFF | TGCGCCAGCAGTGTCACTAGCGGGAGAGGGACCGGGGAGCTGTTTTTT
TRBD1 | TRBJ1-5 | . | TRBV7-9 | CASSLGQGGSNQPQHF | TGTGCCAGCAGCTTGGGACAGGGGGGGAGCAATCAGCCCCAGCATTTT
TRBD1 | TRBJ2-1 | few | TRBV29-1 | CSAGTGFGNEQFF | TGCAGCGCAGGGACAGGGTTTGGCAATGAGCAGTTCTTC
TRBD2 | TRBJ2-3 | once | TRBV11-2 | CASSLVGGSSTDTQYF | TGTGCCAGCAGCTTAGTTGGCGGGAGTAGCACAGATACGCAGTATTTT
. | TRBJ2-5 | . | TRBV30 | CAWSVGRAQETQYF | TGTGCCTGGAGTGTAGGCAGGGCTCAAGAGACCCAGTACTTC
TRBD2 | TRBJ2-7 | . | TRBV7-8 | CASSLGLAGRRREEQYF | TGTGCCAGCAGCTTAGGACTAGCGGGACGGAGGAGGGAGGAGCAGTACTTC